This is a list of T cell receptor beta chains from one sample in a study of blood T cell repertoires in COVID-19. Generated by immunoSEQ multiplex PCR, the TCRdb table keeps only in-frame clones and is missing some. This table holds under 200,000 clones, 84% found once. Sequencing used PBMCs or T cells enriched from blood (not recorded which). The receptors were gathered from a woman aged 25-40 years who had been exposed to COVID-19. Each CDR3 is given with its conserved first and last residue. Fields, in order: D gene, V gene, clone size, J gene, CDR3 protein, CDR3 DNA. D genes are given only for firm matches. Clone size is not always given. Where it is, it says once, few, many or a class for expanded clones.

>NA|TRBV11-2|NA|TRBJ2-3
CASSLDPLVRSTDTQYF
TGTGCCAGCAGCTTAGATCCCCTCGTTCGTAGCACAGATACGCAGTATTTT
>TRBD1|TRBV7-3|NA|TRBJ2-5
CASSPDRDETQYF
TGTGCCAGCAGCCCGGACAGGGACGAGACCCAGTACTTC
>NA|TRBV27|NA|TRBJ2-2
CASSLDYDTGELFF
TGTGCCAGCAGTTTGGACTATGACACCGGGGAGCTGTTTTTT
>NA|TRBV19|few|TRBJ1-6
CASTKGTPSSYNSPLHF
TGTGCCAGTACTAAAGGGACACCGAGCTCCTATAATTCACCCCTCCACTTT
>NA|TRBV7-2|NA|TRBJ2-2
CASSLLAYVTGELFF
TGTGCCAGCAGTCTACTAGCATACGTCACCGGGGAGCTGTTTTTT
>NA|TRBV30|NA|TRBJ1-2
CAWSRTSNYGYTF
TGTGCCTGGAGTCGGACTTCTAACTATGGCTACACCTTC
>NA|TRBV5-1|NA|TRBJ2-1
CASSWTTVAYYNEQFF
TGCGCCAGCAGCTGGACGACAGTAGCTTACTACAATGAGCAGTTCTTC
>NA|TRBV2|once|TRBJ1-2
CASSEWEAGGYTF
TGTGCCAGCAGTGAATGGGAAGCGGGGGGCTACACCTTC
>NA|TRBV4-3|NA|TRBJ2-3
CASSQDEGNTQYF
TGCGCCAGCAGCCAAGATGAGGGAAATACGCAGTATTTT
>NA|TRBV11-2|NA|TRBJ1-1
CASSLLSFRVQMNTEAFF
TGTGCCAGCAGCTTATTAAGTTTTCGTGTGCAGATGAACACTGAAGCTTTCTTT
>TRBD2|TRBV14|NA|TRBJ2-7
CASSAGTSGAHEQYF
TGTGCCAGCAGCGCAGGGACTAGCGGGGCCCACGAGCAGTACTTC
>TRBD2|TRBV3-1/TRBV3-2|NA|TRBJ2-7
CASSPSGGKSSYEQYF
TGTGCCAGCAGCCCTAGCGGGGGTAAGAGCTCCTACGAGCAGTACTTC
>NA|TRBV4-1|few|TRBJ1-5
CASSQLGQNQPQHF
TGCGCCAGCAGCCAATTGGGCCAAAATCAGCCCCAGCATTTT
>TRBD2|TRBV14|NA|TRBJ2-1
CASSQSGGAREQFF
TGTGCCAGCAGCCAAAGCGGGGGGGCCAGAGAGCAGTTCTTC
>NA|TRBV7-2|NA|TRBJ1-4
CASSPLAQPAGGIEKLFF
TGTGCCAGCAGCCCATTAGCCCAACCCGCGGGGGGTATTGAAAAACTGTTTTTT
>NA|TRBV10-1|NA|TRBJ2-3
CASSVATTDTQYF
TGCGCCAGCAGTGTGGCCACCACAGATACGCAGTATTTT
>NA|TRBV3-1/TRBV3-2|NA|TRBJ2-2
CASSQVRGLNTGELFF
TGTGCCAGCAGCCAAGTGCGGGGGCTGAACACCGGGGAGCTGTTTTTT
>NA|TRBV9|NA|TRBJ2-1
CASSVGGNSYNEQFF
TGTGCCAGCAGCGTAGGCGGGAACTCCTACAATGAGCAGTTCTTC
>NA|TRBV27|NA|TRBJ2-1
CASSLQGGATYNEQFF
TGTGCCAGCAGCCTACAGGGGGGGGCGACCTACAATGAGCAGTTCTTC